These T cell receptor beta chains were read from a single sample in a study of tumor and adjacent non-tumor tissue in lung cancer. TCRdb itself ran the multiplex PCR reads through MiXCR, one entry per CDR3 protein. The sample includes about 81,000 distinct CDR3 sequences, roughly two thirds of them seen just once. Sequenced material: lung tumor tissue. These receptors came from a woman between 40 and 55 years old with non-small cell lung cancer. The CDR3 runs from the conserved cysteine through the conserved F or W. Each record gives: J gene, clone size, V gene, D gene, CDR3 DNA, CDR3 protein. A D gene is named only where the DNA matches it firmly. Some rows have no size entry. The others give once, few or many, or a class for an expanded clone.

j_gene: TRBJ2-7
abundance: -
v_gene: TRBV4-1
d_gene: -
CDR3nt: TGCGCCAGCAGCCAAGCAGATACGGAGGGGATAGGGTATATCCGACCTTACGAGCAATACTTC
CDR3aa: CASSQADTEGIGYIRPYEQYF

j_gene: TRBJ1-1
abundance: many
v_gene: TRBV6-5
d_gene: -
CDR3nt: TGTGCCAGCAGTCCCAGCCTATGGGACACTGAAGCTTTCTTT
CDR3aa: CASSPSLWDTEAFF

j_gene: TRBJ2-7
abundance: -
v_gene: TRBV12-3/TRBV12-4
d_gene: -
CDR3nt: TGTGCCAGCAGTCTCAGGGAGACCTACGAGCAGTATTTC
CDR3aa: CASSLRETYEQYF

j_gene: TRBJ2-1
abundance: -
v_gene: TRBV12-5
d_gene: TRBD1
CDR3nt: TGTGCTAGTGGTTTGGGGACAGGGACGTACAATGAACAGTTCTTC
CDR3aa: CASGLGTGTYNEQFF

j_gene: TRBJ2-5
abundance: once
v_gene: TRBV11-2
d_gene: TRBD2
CDR3nt: TGTGCCAGCAGCCAAAGCCTAGGGTCAACAAGGGAGGGAGATACCCAGTACTTC
CDR3aa: CASSQSLGSTREGDTQYF

j_gene: TRBJ2-4
abundance: few
v_gene: TRBV2
d_gene: -
CDR3nt: TGTGCCAGCGAAGGCCTAGCAGGAAACATTCAGTACTTC
CDR3aa: CASEGLAGNIQYF

j_gene: TRBJ2-3
abundance: -
v_gene: TRBV11-2
d_gene: -
CDR3nt: TGTGCCAGCGACCACACGGGCACGGACAGTTCGCAGTATTTT
CDR3aa: CASDHTGTDSSQYF

j_gene: TRBJ2-1
abundance: -
v_gene: TRBV11-3
d_gene: TRBD2
CDR3nt: TGTGCCAGCAGCCTCGGACTAGTCGTGGGTAGCTCCTACAATAAGCAGTTCTTC
CDR3aa: CASSLGLVVGSSYNKQFF

j_gene: TRBJ2-5
abundance: many
v_gene: TRBV5-1
d_gene: -
CDR3nt: TGCGCCAGCAGCTTCAATTCCGAGCAAGAGACCCAGTACTTC
CDR3aa: CASSFNSEQETQYF

j_gene: TRBJ2-5
abundance: few
v_gene: TRBV12-3/TRBV12-4
d_gene: TRBD2
CDR3nt: TGTGCCAGCAGGCAAACTACTAGCGGGGGGTTCTGGGGAGAGACCCAGTACTTC
CDR3aa: CASRQTTSGGFWGETQYF

j_gene: TRBJ2-3
abundance: -
v_gene: TRBV6-1
d_gene: -
CDR3nt: TGTGCCAGCCCCACCACTGGGACGGAGTCAGATACGCAGTATTTT
CDR3aa: CASPTTGTESDTQYF

j_gene: TRBJ2-2
abundance: -
v_gene: TRBV7-9
d_gene: -
CDR3nt: TGTGCCAGCAGTCTTGACTCAAACACCGGGGAGCTGTTTTTT
CDR3aa: CASSLDSNTGELFF

j_gene: TRBJ2-3
abundance: -
v_gene: TRBV5-6
d_gene: -
CDR3nt: TGTGCCAGTAGCTTGGTGTCAGGGGAGGACACAGATACGCAGTATTTT
CDR3aa: CASSLVSGEDTDTQYF

j_gene: TRBJ2-3
abundance: -
v_gene: TRBV11-2
d_gene: -
CDR3nt: TGTGCCAGCAGCCGCACGTGCACGGACAGTAGGCAGAAGTTT
CDR3aa: CASSRTCTDSRQKF

j_gene: TRBJ2-3
abundance: once
v_gene: TRBV2
d_gene: -
CDR3nt: TGTGTCAGCATAAGGGAGACCACAGATACGCAGTATTTT
CDR3aa: CVSIRETTDTQYF

j_gene: TRBJ2-1
abundance: -
v_gene: TRBV4-1
d_gene: TRBD2
CDR3nt: TGCGCCAGCAGCCCAACTAGCGGGGGGGCCTTAGGGCAGTTCTTC
CDR3aa: CASSPTSGGALGQFF